A selection of T cell receptor beta chains follows, all from one sample in a study of T cell responses to AZD1222 COVID-19 vaccine. The repertoire was sequenced with immunoSEQ multiplex PCR; TCRdb's copy has only in-frame clones and lacks some. The sample consists of 200,000 to 250,000 clones, 85% to 95% of them appearing once. Material: peripheral blood, obtained on day 0 of MenACWY control vaccination. The receptors originated from an adult in good health. Each CDR3 is given with its conserved first and last residue. The D gene is left open where the match is weak. Part of the rows lack a size; the others show once, few, many or a class for expanded clones.

d_gene: -; j_gene: TRBJ2-3; abundance: -; v_gene: TRBV6-1; CDR3nt: TGTGCCAGCAGTGAAGCACTTACAGATACGCAGTATTTT; CDR3aa: CASSEALTDTQYF
d_gene: TRBD1; j_gene: TRBJ1-2; abundance: -; v_gene: TRBV19; CDR3nt: TGTGCCAGTCAAAAGTATTCACTCCGGGACAGGGACTATGGCTACACCTTC; CDR3aa: CASQKYSLRDRDYGYTF
d_gene: -; j_gene: TRBJ1-6; abundance: -; v_gene: TRBV9; CDR3nt: TGTGCCAGCAGCGTAGCGGAAACCTATAATTCACCCCTCCACTTT; CDR3aa: CASSVAETYNSPLHF
d_gene: -; j_gene: TRBJ2-5; abundance: few; v_gene: TRBV5-6; CDR3nt: TGTGCCAGCAGCATACAAGAGACCCAGTACTTC; CDR3aa: CASSIQETQYF
d_gene: -; j_gene: TRBJ2-5; abundance: -; v_gene: TRBV2; CDR3nt: TGTGCCAGCAGCGACCGGGACCCGCGGGAGACCCAGTACTTC; CDR3aa: CASSDRDPRETQYF
d_gene: -; j_gene: TRBJ1-1; abundance: -; v_gene: TRBV7-2; CDR3nt: TGTGCCAGCAGAAATGCCCGGAACACTGAAGCTTTCTTT; CDR3aa: CASRNARNTEAFF
d_gene: -; j_gene: TRBJ1-2; abundance: few; v_gene: TRBV6-5; CDR3nt: TGTGCCAGCAGTACCCCAAGGGGAGGGGGCTACACCTTC; CDR3aa: CASSTPRGGGYTF
d_gene: -; j_gene: TRBJ2-7; abundance: -; v_gene: TRBV5-8; CDR3nt: TGTGCCAGCAGCGCGGGACCGATACCGACCTACGAGCAGTACTTC; CDR3aa: CASSAGPIPTYEQYF
d_gene: TRBD1; j_gene: TRBJ2-7; abundance: many; v_gene: TRBV28; CDR3nt: TGTGCCAGCAGTTGGGACAGGGTAGGCAACGAGCAGTACTTC; CDR3aa: CASSWDRVGNEQYF
d_gene: -; j_gene: TRBJ1-2; abundance: -; v_gene: TRBV7-2; CDR3nt: TGTGCCAGCAGCTTATCCCCCAAAGCTAACTATGGCTACACCTTC; CDR3aa: CASSLSPKANYGYTF
d_gene: -; j_gene: TRBJ1-1; abundance: -; v_gene: TRBV5-4; CDR3nt: TGTGCCAGCAGCCCAACGAGGAACACTGAAGCTTTCTTT; CDR3aa: CASSPTRNTEAFF
d_gene: TRBD1; j_gene: TRBJ2-2; abundance: -; v_gene: TRBV6-5; CDR3nt: TGTGCCAGCAGCCGGGACAGGGGGAACACCGGGGAGCTGTTTTTT; CDR3aa: CASSRDRGNTGELFF
d_gene: TRBD1; j_gene: TRBJ1-6; abundance: -; v_gene: TRBV2; CDR3nt: TGTGCCAGCAGGAGAGGGGGCGAGGTAAATTCACCCCTCCACTTT; CDR3aa: CASRRGGEVNSPLHF
d_gene: -; j_gene: TRBJ1-1; abundance: -; v_gene: TRBV7-3; CDR3nt: TGTGCCAGCAGCTTAACGGACAGGAACACTGAAGCTTTCTTT; CDR3aa: CASSLTDRNTEAFF
d_gene: -; j_gene: TRBJ1-5; abundance: few; v_gene: TRBV30; CDR3nt: TGTGCCTGGAGTTTACAGAACAATCAGCCCCAGCATTTT; CDR3aa: CAWSLQNNQPQHF
d_gene: TRBD1; j_gene: TRBJ1-6; abundance: once; v_gene: TRBV28; CDR3nt: TGTGCCAGCAGTGGGGACAGGGTAAGGTCACCCCTCCACTTT; CDR3aa: CASSGDRVRSPLHF
d_gene: TRBD1; j_gene: TRBJ1-2; abundance: once; v_gene: TRBV19; CDR3nt: TGTGCCAGTAGAGGGACAGCCAACTATGGCTACACCTTC; CDR3aa: CASRGTANYGYTF
d_gene: -; j_gene: TRBJ1-5; abundance: -; v_gene: TRBV6-6; CDR3nt: TGTGCCAGCCGCTGGGACGGCCGGGTTCAGCCCCAGCATTTT; CDR3aa: CASRWDGRVQPQHF
d_gene: -; j_gene: TRBJ2-7; abundance: few; v_gene: TRBV12-3/TRBV12-4; CDR3nt: TGTGCCAGCAGTTCGACAGTCTACGAGCAGTACTTC; CDR3aa: CASSSTVYEQYF
d_gene: -; j_gene: TRBJ1-6; abundance: -; v_gene: TRBV19; CDR3nt: TGTGCCAGTAGTATTCGGTCAGGGAACTCCATCTTT; CDR3aa: CASSIRSGNSIF
d_gene: -; j_gene: TRBJ1-2; abundance: -; v_gene: TRBV24-1; CDR3nt: TGTGCCACCACCCAACTTACCGGGACCTTCTATGGCTACACCTTC; CDR3aa: CATTQLTGTFYGYTF
d_gene: -; j_gene: TRBJ2-1; abundance: -; v_gene: TRBV5-5; CDR3nt: TGTGCCAGCAGCGTAGAAATGGGGAACTACAATGAGCAGTTCTTC; CDR3aa: CASSVEMGNYNEQFF
d_gene: -; j_gene: TRBJ1-3; abundance: -; v_gene: TRBV19; CDR3nt: TGTGCCAGTAGTATAGATCAGCGGGGGTACTCTGGAAACACCATATATTTT; CDR3aa: CASSIDQRGYSGNTIYF
d_gene: TRBD2; j_gene: TRBJ2-5; abundance: -; v_gene: TRBV5-1; CDR3nt: TGCGCCAGCAGCTTGAGGCTAGCGGGGGGCGAGGGGGAGACCCAGTACTTC; CDR3aa: CASSLRLAGGEGETQYF
d_gene: -; j_gene: TRBJ1-4; abundance: -; v_gene: TRBV4-1; CDR3nt: TGCGCCAGCAGCCAAGGGTCTGGGGGGACCAAGGCCGAAAAACTGTTTTTT; CDR3aa: CASSQGSGGTKAEKLFF
d_gene: -; j_gene: TRBJ2-7; abundance: -; v_gene: TRBV7-2; CDR3nt: TGTGCCAGCAGCTTAAATAGGGACTACGAGCAGTACTTC; CDR3aa: CASSLNRDYEQYF
d_gene: -; j_gene: TRBJ2-5; abundance: -; v_gene: TRBV15; CDR3nt: TGTGCCACCAGCAGAGATCAGGGATGGGAGACCCAGTACTTC; CDR3aa: CATSRDQGWETQYF
d_gene: -; j_gene: TRBJ1-2; abundance: -; v_gene: TRBV4-1; CDR3nt: TGCGCCAGCAGCCAAGATCCTGGGGTCGGCTATGGCTACACCTTC; CDR3aa: CASSQDPGVGYGYTF
d_gene: -; j_gene: TRBJ1-1; abundance: -; v_gene: TRBV29-1; CDR3nt: TGCAGCGTTGGAACGGTTGCGAACACTGAAGCTTTCTTT; CDR3aa: CSVGTVANTEAFF
d_gene: TRBD2; j_gene: TRBJ2-1; abundance: -; v_gene: TRBV7-3; CDR3nt: TGTGCCAGCAGCTTGGCGGGGGGGCATGAGCAGTTCTTC; CDR3aa: CASSLAGGHEQFF
d_gene: TRBD2; j_gene: TRBJ2-5; abundance: -; v_gene: TRBV18; CDR3nt: TGTGCCAGCTCACCCCCGGTCAGGGTAGCGGGGGACCAAGAGACCCAGTACTTC; CDR3aa: CASSPPVRVAGDQETQYF
d_gene: -; j_gene: TRBJ2-7; abundance: -; v_gene: TRBV25-1; CDR3nt: TGTGCCAGCAGTGTTCGACAGAACAACGAGCAGTACTTC; CDR3aa: CASSVRQNNEQYF
d_gene: TRBD1; j_gene: TRBJ1-2; abundance: -; v_gene: TRBV12-3/TRBV12-4; CDR3nt: TGTGCCAGCAGTCAGACAGGGTACTATGGCTACACCTTC; CDR3aa: CASSQTGYYGYTF
d_gene: -; j_gene: TRBJ1-5; abundance: -; v_gene: TRBV28; CDR3nt: TGTGCCAGCAGTTCAGCGGGGGGGGACGGACAGTCAGGCCACTATCAGCCCCAGCATTTT; CDR3aa: CASSSAGGDGQSGHYQPQHF
d_gene: TRBD1; j_gene: TRBJ1-4; abundance: -; v_gene: TRBV6-5; CDR3nt: TGTGCCAGCAGTTATAACAGGGGAACGTCTAATGAAAAACTGTTTTTT; CDR3aa: CASSYNRGTSNEKLFF
d_gene: TRBD1; j_gene: TRBJ1-2; abundance: -; v_gene: TRBV3-1/TRBV3-2; CDR3nt: TGTGCCAGCAGCCAAAATCAGGGACAGCGACTCGGCTACACCTTC; CDR3aa: CASSQNQGQRLGYTF
d_gene: TRBD1; j_gene: TRBJ2-3; abundance: -; v_gene: TRBV7-2; CDR3nt: TGTGCCAGCAGCCGTTCCGGGACAGGGCCCCGCGATACGCAGTATTTT; CDR3aa: CASSRSGTGPRDTQYF
d_gene: -; j_gene: TRBJ1-5; abundance: -; v_gene: TRBV28; CDR3nt: TGTGCCAGCAGTTTACAGAGCCTCAATCAGCCCCAGCATTTT; CDR3aa: CASSLQSLNQPQHF
d_gene: -; j_gene: TRBJ2-1; abundance: -; v_gene: TRBV4-1; CDR3nt: TGCGCCAGCAGCCATCTCCGACTAGTTCGGTCCTACAATGAGCAGTTCTTC; CDR3aa: CASSHLRLVRSYNEQFF
d_gene: -; j_gene: TRBJ2-1; abundance: -; v_gene: TRBV5-1; CDR3nt: TGCGCCAGCAGCCCATTTGGACAGGAGCAGTTCTTC; CDR3aa: CASSPFGQEQFF
d_gene: TRBD2; j_gene: TRBJ2-3; abundance: -; v_gene: TRBV4-2; CDR3nt: TGTGCCAGCAGCCTCTCTGGGGTTGGCGGGGGAGCAGATACGCAGTATTTT; CDR3aa: CASSLSGVGGGADTQYF
d_gene: -; j_gene: TRBJ1-5; abundance: -; v_gene: TRBV7-9; CDR3nt: TGTGCCAGCAGCTCGTATCTGGCCGGGACCCTTGGGAGCAATCAGCCCCAGCATTTT; CDR3aa: CASSSYLAGTLGSNQPQHF
d_gene: TRBD1; j_gene: TRBJ1-4; abundance: -; v_gene: TRBV4-2; CDR3nt: TGTGCCAGCAGCCGTGCAACCAGGGGGCCTGGGGAAAAACTGTTTTTT; CDR3aa: CASSRATRGPGEKLFF
d_gene: -; j_gene: TRBJ1-3; abundance: -; v_gene: TRBV7-9; CDR3nt: TGTGCCAGCAGCTTTTCTGGACGCCGCTCTGGAAACACCATATATTTT; CDR3aa: CASSFSGRRSGNTIYF
d_gene: -; j_gene: TRBJ2-2; abundance: -; v_gene: TRBV5-1; CDR3nt: TGCGCCAGCAGCTGGGGGTCGAACACCGGGGAGCTGTTTTTT; CDR3aa: CASSWGSNTGELFF
d_gene: -; j_gene: TRBJ1-4; abundance: -; v_gene: TRBV30; CDR3nt: TGTGCCTGGAGTACCTCACGAGGGGGGCGTGAAAAACTGTTTTTT; CDR3aa: CAWSTSRGGREKLFF